This T cell receptor (beta chain) was captured in a study of blood T cell repertoires in COVID-19. The germline V gene has CDR1 MNHEY and CDR2 SVGAGI. V was shortened by 0 bases and J by 7 bases, with 12 bases between the two germline ends. The CDR3 covers 15 residues. Exposed enrollees encountered a COVID-19 case at some point within 2 weeks before study entry. Sequencing used immunoSEQ multiplex PCR; TCRdb keeps in-frame clones, though not all of them. The sample shows 140,000 to 150,000 clones, roughly 84% of them seen only once. The sequencing sample was made of PBMCs or T cells enriched from blood (not recorded which). V gene TRBV6-5 combines with J gene TRBJ1-4, with D maybe TRBD1 (5 bases). The source is a woman between 45 and 65 years old who had been exposed to COVID-19. The DNA of the CDR3 is TGTGCCAGCAGTTACTCTGGCCAGGGCGGTGAAAAACTGTTTTTT. Amino acids: CASSYSGQGGEKLFF.